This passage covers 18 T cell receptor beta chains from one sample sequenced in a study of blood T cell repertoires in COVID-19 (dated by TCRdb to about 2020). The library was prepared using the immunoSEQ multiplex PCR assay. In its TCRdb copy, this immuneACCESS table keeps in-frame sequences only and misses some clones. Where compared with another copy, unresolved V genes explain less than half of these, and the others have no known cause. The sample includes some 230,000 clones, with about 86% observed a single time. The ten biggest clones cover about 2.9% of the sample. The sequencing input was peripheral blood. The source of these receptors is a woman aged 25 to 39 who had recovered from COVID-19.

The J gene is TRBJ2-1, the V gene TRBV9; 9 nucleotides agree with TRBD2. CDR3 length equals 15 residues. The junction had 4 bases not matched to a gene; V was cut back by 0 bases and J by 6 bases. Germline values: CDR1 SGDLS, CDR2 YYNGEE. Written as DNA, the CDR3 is TGTGCCAGCAGCGTAGTTGGTAGCGGGAGCAATGAGCAGTTCTTC. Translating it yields CASSVVGSGSNEQFF.

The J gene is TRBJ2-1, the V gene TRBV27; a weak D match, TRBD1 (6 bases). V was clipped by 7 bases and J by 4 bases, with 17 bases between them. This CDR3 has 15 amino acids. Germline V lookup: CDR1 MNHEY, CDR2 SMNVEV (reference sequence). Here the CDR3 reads CASKTWLGGYNEQFF. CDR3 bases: TGTGCCAGCAAAACCTGGTTAGGGGGATACAATGAGCAGTTCTTC.

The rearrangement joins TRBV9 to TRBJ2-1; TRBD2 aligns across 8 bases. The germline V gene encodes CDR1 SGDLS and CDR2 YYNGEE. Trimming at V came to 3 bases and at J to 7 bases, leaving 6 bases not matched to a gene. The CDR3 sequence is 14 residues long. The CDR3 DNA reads TGTGCCAGCAGCGCCCTAGCGGGTAATAATGAGCAGTTCTTC. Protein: CASSALAGNNEQFF. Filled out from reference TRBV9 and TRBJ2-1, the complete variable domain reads DSGVTQTPKHLITATGQRVTLRCSPRSGDLSVYWYQQSLDQGLQFLIQYYNGEERAKGNILERFSAQQFPDLHSELNLSSLELGDSALYFCASSALAGNNEQFFGPGTRLTVL.

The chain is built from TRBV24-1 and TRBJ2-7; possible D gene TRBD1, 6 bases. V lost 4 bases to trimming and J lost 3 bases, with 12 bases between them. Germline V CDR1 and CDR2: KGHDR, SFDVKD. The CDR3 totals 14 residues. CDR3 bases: TGTGCCACCAGTGAAGGGCAGGGACACTACGAGCAGTACTTC. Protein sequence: CATSEGQGHYEQYF.

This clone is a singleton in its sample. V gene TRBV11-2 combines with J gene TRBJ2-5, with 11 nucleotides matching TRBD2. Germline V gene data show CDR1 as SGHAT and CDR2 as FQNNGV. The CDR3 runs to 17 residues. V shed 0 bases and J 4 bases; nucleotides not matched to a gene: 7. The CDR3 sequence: CASSLDRGLAGSETQYF. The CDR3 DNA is TGTGCCAGCAGCTTAGATCGAGGACTAGCGGGTTCAGAGACCCAGTACTTC.

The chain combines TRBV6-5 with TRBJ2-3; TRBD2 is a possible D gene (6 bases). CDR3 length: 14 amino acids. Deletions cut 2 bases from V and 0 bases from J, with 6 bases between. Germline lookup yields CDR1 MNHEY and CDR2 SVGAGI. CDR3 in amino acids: CASSYGLSTDTQYF. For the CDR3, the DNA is TGTGCCAGCAGTTACGGACTAAGCACAGATACGCAGTATTTT.

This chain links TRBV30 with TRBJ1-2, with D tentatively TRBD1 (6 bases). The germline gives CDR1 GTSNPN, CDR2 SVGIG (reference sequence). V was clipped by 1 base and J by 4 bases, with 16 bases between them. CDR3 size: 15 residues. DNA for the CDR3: TGTGCCTGGAGTGCCGCCCCACAGGGCAGCTATGGCTACACCTTC. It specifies CAWSAAPQGSYGYTF.

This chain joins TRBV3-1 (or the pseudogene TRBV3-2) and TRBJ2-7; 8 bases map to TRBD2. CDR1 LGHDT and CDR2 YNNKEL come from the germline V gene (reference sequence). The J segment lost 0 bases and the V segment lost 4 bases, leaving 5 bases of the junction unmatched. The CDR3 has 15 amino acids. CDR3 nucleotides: TGTGCCAGCAGCCTAACGGGGGGGGCCTCCTACGAGCAGTACTTC. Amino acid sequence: CASSLTGGASYEQYF.

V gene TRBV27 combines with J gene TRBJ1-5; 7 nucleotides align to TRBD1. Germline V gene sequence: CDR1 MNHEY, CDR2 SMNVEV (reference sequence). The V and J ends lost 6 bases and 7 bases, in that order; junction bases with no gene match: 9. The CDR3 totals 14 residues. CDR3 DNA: TGTGCCAGCAGCCCCAACAGGGGAACCCAGCCCCAGCATTTT. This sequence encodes CASSPNRGTQPQHF.

The CDR3 bases are TGTGCCAGCAGTTACGGGGGGGACTATGGCTACACCTTC. It is translated as CASSYGGDYGYTF. The V and J genes are TRBV27 and TRBJ1-2, with a possible D match to TRBD1 (5 bases). CDR1 is MNHEY, CDR2 SMNVEV, per germline (reference sequence). Deletions cut 4 bases from V and 3 bases from J, with 9 bases between. The CDR3 totals 13 residues.

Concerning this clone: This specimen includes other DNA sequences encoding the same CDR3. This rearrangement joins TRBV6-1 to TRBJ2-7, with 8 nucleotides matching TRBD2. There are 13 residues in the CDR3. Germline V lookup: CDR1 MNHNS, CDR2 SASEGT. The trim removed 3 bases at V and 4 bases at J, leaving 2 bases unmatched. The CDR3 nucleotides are TGTGCCAGCAGTGACAGCGGGAGTTACGAGCAGTACTTC. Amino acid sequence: CASSDSGSYEQYF.

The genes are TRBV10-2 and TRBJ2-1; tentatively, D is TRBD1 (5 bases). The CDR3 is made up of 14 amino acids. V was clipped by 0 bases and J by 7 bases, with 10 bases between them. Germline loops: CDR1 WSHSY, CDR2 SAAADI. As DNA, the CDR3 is TGCGCCAGCAGTGAGTCGCCAGGGTCAAATGAGCAGTTCTTC. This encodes CASSESPGSNEQFF.

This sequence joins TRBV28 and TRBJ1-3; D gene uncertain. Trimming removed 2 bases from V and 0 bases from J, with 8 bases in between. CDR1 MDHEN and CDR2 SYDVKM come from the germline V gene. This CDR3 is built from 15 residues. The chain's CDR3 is CASSLDGSSGNTIYF. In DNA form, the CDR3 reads TGTGCCAGCAGTTTAGACGGGTCCTCTGGAAACACCATATATTTT.

CDR3 region: CASSRDPGDYYEQYF. The CDR3 DNA reads TGTGCCAGCTCACGAGATCCAGGGGACTACTACGAGCAGTACTTC. The rearrangement joins TRBV18 to TRBJ2-7; maybe TRBD2 (7 bases). This CDR3 spans 15 amino acids. Trimming shortened V by 4 bases and J by 3 bases, and 16 bases separated the two germline ends. Germline assignment: CDR1 KGHSH and CDR2 LQKENI.

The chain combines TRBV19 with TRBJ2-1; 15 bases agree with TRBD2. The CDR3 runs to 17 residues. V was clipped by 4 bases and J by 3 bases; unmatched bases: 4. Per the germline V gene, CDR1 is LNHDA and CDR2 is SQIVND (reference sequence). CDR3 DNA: TGTGCCAGTAGTACGGGACTAGCGGGAGGCCGCTACAATGAGCAGTTCTTC. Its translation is CASSTGLAGGRYNEQFF.

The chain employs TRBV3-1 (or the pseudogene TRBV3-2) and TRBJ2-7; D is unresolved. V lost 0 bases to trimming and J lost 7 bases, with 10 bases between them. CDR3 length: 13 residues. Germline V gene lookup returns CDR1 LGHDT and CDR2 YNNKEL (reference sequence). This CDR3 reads CASSQEFRREQYF. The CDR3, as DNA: TGTGCCAGCAGCCAAGAATTCCGGCGGGAGCAGTACTTC.

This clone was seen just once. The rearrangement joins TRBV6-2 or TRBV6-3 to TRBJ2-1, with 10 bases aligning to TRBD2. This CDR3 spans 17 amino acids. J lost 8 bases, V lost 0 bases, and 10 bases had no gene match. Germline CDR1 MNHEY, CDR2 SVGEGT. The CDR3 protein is CASSYSPSGSYPDEQFF. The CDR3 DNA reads TGTGCCAGCAGTTACTCCCCTAGCGGGAGTTATCCCGATGAGCAGTTCTTC.

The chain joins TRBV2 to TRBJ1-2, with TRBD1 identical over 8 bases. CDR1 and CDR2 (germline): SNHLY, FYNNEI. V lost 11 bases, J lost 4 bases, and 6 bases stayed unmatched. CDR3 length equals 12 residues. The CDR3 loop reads CAPGTGTYGYTF. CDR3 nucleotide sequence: TGTGCCCCCGGGACAGGAACCTATGGCTACACCTTC.